These T cell receptor beta chains were read from a single sample in a study of PD-1 blockade in classical Hodgkin lymphoma. Measured with immunoSEQ multiplex PCR; TCRdb has only the in-frame clones, and not every one. Here the sample spans about 97,000 clones, roughly 91% being singletons. The source was peripheral blood mononuclear cells (PBMCs), collected before the second cycle of nivolumab. These receptors were collected from a human donor with classical Hodgkin lymphoma. CDR3s include the opening cysteine and the closing phenylalanine or tryptophan. A D gene is named only where the DNA matches it firmly. Clone size, where shown, is once, few, many, or a class for clones that have expanded.

V: TRBV10-2
D: .
size: .
J: TRBJ1-5
CDR3: CASSEPRLGQPQHF
DNA: TGCGCCAGCAGTGAGCCTCGTTTGGGGCAGCCCCAGCATTTT

V: TRBV6-6
D: .
size: .
J: TRBJ1-1
CDR3: CASRLSTNTEAFF
DNA: TGTGCCAGCAGGTTGAGTACGAACACTGAAGCTTTCTTT

V: TRBV29-1
D: TRBD1
size: .
J: TRBJ1-6
CDR3: CSVKSTGTNSPLHF
DNA: TGCAGCGTAAAATCGACAGGGACAAATTCACCCCTCCACTTT

V: TRBV11-2
D: TRBD1
size: .
J: TRBJ1-2
CDR3: CASSPTGGAWGGYTF
DNA: TGTGCCAGCAGTCCGACAGGGGGCGCTTGGGGTGGCTACACCTTC

V: TRBV27
D: .
size: .
J: TRBJ1-3
CDR3: CASSGAGNTIYF
DNA: TGTGCCAGCAGCGGGGCTGGAAACACCATATATTTT

V: TRBV18
D: TRBD2
size: .
J: TRBJ2-2
CDR3: CASSPTRLAGTGELFF
DNA: TGTGCCAGCTCACCGACGAGACTAGCGGGGACCGGGGAGCTGTTTTTT

V: TRBV4-3
D: .
size: .
J: TRBJ1-1
CDR3: CASSPVLGLKNTEAFF
DNA: TGCGCCAGCAGCCCAGTCCTGGGTCTTAAGAACACTGAAGCTTTCTTT

V: TRBV14
D: TRBD1
size: .
J: TRBJ2-5
CDR3: CASSQDRAGGQETQYF
DNA: TGTGCCAGCAGCCAAGATCGGGCAGGGGGCCAAGAGACCCAGTACTTC

V: TRBV7-9
D: TRBD1
size: .
J: TRBJ1-5
CDR3: CASSRGTGVSAYNQPQHF
DNA: TGTGCCAGCAGCCGCGGGACAGGGGTTTCGGCTTACAATCAGCCCCAGCATTTT

V: TRBV11-1
D: .
size: .
J: TRBJ2-3
CDR3: CASSLLVDTQYF
DNA: TGTGCCAGCAGCCTCTTGGTTGATACGCAGTATTTT

V: TRBV27
D: .
size: .
J: TRBJ2-2
CDR3: CASRGSIANTGELFF
DNA: TGTGCCAGCAGGGGCTCGATCGCGAACACCGGGGAGCTGTTTTTT

V: TRBV4-2
D: .
size: .
J: TRBJ1-1
CDR3: CASSQGVDTEAFF
DNA: TGTGCCAGCAGCCAAGGGGTCGACACTGAAGCTTTCTTT

V: TRBV5-4
D: .
size: .
J: TRBJ2-2
CDR3: CASSFGGELFF
DNA: TGTGCCAGCAGCTTTGGCGGGGAGCTGTTTTTT

V: TRBV6-6
D: .
size: .
J: TRBJ2-1
CDR3: CASSDVRVAYNEQFF
DNA: TGTGCCAGCAGTGACGTCAGGGTGGCCTACAATGAGCAGTTCTTC

V: TRBV6-5
D: .
size: .
J: TRBJ1-1
CDR3: CASSYGENTEAFF
DNA: TGTGCCAGCAGTTACGGGGAAAACACTGAAGCTTTCTTT

V: TRBV7-8
D: TRBD1
size: .
J: TRBJ1-2
CDR3: CASSSDRGRDGYTF
DNA: TGTGCCAGCAGCTCGGACAGGGGGCGGGATGGCTACACCTTC

V: TRBV9
D: .
size: .
J: TRBJ2-5
CDR3: CASSAQETQYF
DNA: TGTGCCAGCAGCGCCCAAGAGACCCAGTACTTC

V: TRBV28
D: TRBD1
size: .
J: TRBJ2-7
CDR3: CASIPQGPLTYEQYF
DNA: TGTGCCAGCATCCCACAGGGGCCCCTTACCTACGAGCAGTACTTC

V: TRBV2
D: .
size: .
J: TRBJ2-3
CDR3: CASSGPSTDTQYF
DNA: TGTGCCAGCAGTGGGCCAAGCACAGATACGCAGTATTTT

V: TRBV7-2
D: .
size: once
J: TRBJ2-2
CDR3: CASSLVRINTGELFF
DNA: TGTGCCAGCAGCTTAGTGAGGATTAACACCGGGGAGCTGTTTTTT

V: TRBV2
D: .
size: once
J: TRBJ1-2
CDR3: CASSETGHGYTF
DNA: TGTGCCAGCAGTGAAACCGGTCATGGCTACACCTTC

V: TRBV6-1
D: .
size: .
J: TRBJ1-6
CDR3: CASSEARRDSPLHF
DNA: TGTGCCAGCAGTGAAGCTCGACGGGATTCACCCCTCCACTTT

V: TRBV30
D: .
size: .
J: TRBJ2-7
CDR3: CAWSVGPYEQYF
DNA: TGTGCCTGGAGTGTGGGGCCCTACGAGCAGTACTTC

V: TRBV29-1
D: .
size: .
J: TRBJ1-2
CDR3: CSARSSTGYTF
DNA: TGCAGCGCACGTAGCAGTACTGGCTACACCTTC

V: TRBV5-1
D: .
size: .
J: TRBJ2-7
CDR3: CASSGQGVHEQYF
DNA: TGCGCCAGCAGTGGGCAAGGGGTCCACGAGCAGTACTTC

V: TRBV6-5
D: .
size: .
J: TRBJ2-7
CDR3: CASSYSERGEAYF
DNA: TGTGCCAGCAGTTACTCCGAGAGAGGGGAGGCGTACTTC

V: TRBV28
D: .
size: .
J: TRBJ2-3
CDR3: CASSLPSTDTQYF
DNA: TGTGCCAGCAGTTTACCCAGCACAGATACGCAGTATTTT

V: TRBV9
D: TRBD2
size: .
J: TRBJ2-3
CDR3: CASSGERGMSTQYF
DNA: TGTGCCAGCAGCGGAGAGCGGGGGATGTCTACGCAGTATTTT